What follows are 11 T cell receptor beta chains derived from one specimen sequenced in a study of T cell changes during pregnancy in multiple sclerosis. The assay was immunoSEQ multiplex PCR, and TCRdb's table has in-frame clones only and misses some. The table shows some 80,000 clones, with approximately 90% occurring only once. The sequencing here drew on peripheral blood, taken in the first trimester of pregnancy. These receptors all stem from a female donor with multiple sclerosis, enrolled in a pregnancy study.

The V call is TRBV5-1, the J call TRBJ1-2, with a tentative D call TRBD1 (6 bases). The CDR3 extends over 13 amino acids. Trimming removed 7 bases at V and 3 bases at J, with 13 bases between. CDR1 SGHRS and CDR2 YFSETQ come from the germline V gene. The CDR3 DNA follows: TGCGCCAGCCAACCGGGACAAGACTATGGCTACACCTTC. This encodes CASQPGQDYGYTF.

V usage is TRBV18 and J usage is TRBJ1-4; unclear D gene. Trimming cost V 5 bases and J 6 bases, with 16 bases left between them. CDR1 is KGHSH, CDR2 LQKENI, per germline. The CDR3 covers 15 residues. The CDR3, as DNA: TGTGCCAGCTCATCCGCCAGATCTCTCCATGAAAAACTGTTTTTT. Translation: CASSSARSLHEKLFF.

The gene calls are TRBV7-2 and TRBJ1-1; maybe TRBD1 (5 bases). CDR3 size: 14 residues. Germline CDR1 is SGHTA and CDR2 is FQGNSA. V shed 2 bases and J shed 6 bases, with 13 bases lying between them. CDR3 protein: CASSLRQRAAEAFF. CDR3 nucleotide sequence: TGTGCCAGCAGCTTAAGACAGCGCGCGGCTGAAGCTTTCTTT.

In its sample, this clone was seen once. This chain joins TRBV18 and TRBJ2-7; 11 bases agree with TRBD2. Germline V lookup: CDR1 KGHSH, CDR2 LQKENI. This CDR3 has 17 amino acids. Unmatched junction bases numbered 12, after V lost 1 base and J lost 7 bases. CDR3 coding DNA: TGTGCCAGCTCACCACGTGCTGAGACTAGCGGGACCTTAGAGCAGTACTTC. Its protein product is CASSPRAETSGTLEQYF.

The chain is built from TRBV19 and TRBJ2-1; 10 nucleotides agree with TRBD2. Germline V gene sequence: CDR1 LNHDA, CDR2 SQIVND (reference sequence). With 7 bases clipped from V and 9 bases from J, the junction kept 9 bases outside the gene matches. CDR3 size: 14 residues. As DNA, the CDR3 is TGTGCCAGTAATCCAACTAGCGGGAAAGCTGAGCAGTTCTTC. Residues: CASNPTSGKAEQFF. The whole variable domain, filled in from reference TRBV19 and TRBJ2-1, reads DGGITQSPKYLFRKEGQNVTLSCEQNLNHDAMYWYRQDPGQGLRLIYYSQIVNDFQKGDIAEGYSVSREKKESFPLTVTSAQKNPTAFYLCASNPTSGKAEQFFGPGTRLTVL.

This clone was counted a single time. The chain couples TRBV5-1 to TRBJ1-3; D is uncertain. This CDR3 comprises 15 residues. From germline, CDR1 is SGHRS and CDR2 YFSETQ. Trimming cost V 4 bases and J 0 bases, with 11 bases left between them. CDR3 protein: CASSPEGFSGNTIYF. The CDR3 DNA follows: TGCGCCAGCAGCCCAGAGGGCTTCTCTGGAAACACCATATATTTT.

This chain connects TRBV19 to TRBJ1-5, with 7 bases identical to TRBD1. The CDR3 loop spans 17 amino acids. J was trimmed by 5 bases and V by 4 bases; bases with no gene match: 14. Per the germline V gene, CDR1 is LNHDA and CDR2 is SQIVND (reference sequence). Here the CDR3 DNA reads TGTGCCAGTAGTACGAACCGACAGGGAATAGGGCATCAGCCCCAGCATTTT. The encoded protein is CASSTNRQGIGHQPQHF.

Turning to this clone: The junction shows a germline mismatch at one end, possibly a read error. The chain has TRBV30 and TRBJ1-4, with D maybe TRBD1 (5 bases). The CDR3 spans 14 residues. Per germline, CDR1 GTSNPN and CDR2 SVGIG (reference sequence). The CDR3 region is CAGREGKYNEKLFF. In DNA form, the CDR3 reads TGTGCCGGGAGGGAGGGGAAATATAATGAAAAACTGTTTTTT. Combining the CDR3 with reference TRBV30 and TRBJ1-4 gives the whole variable domain SQTIHQWPATLVQPVGSPLSLECTVEGTSNPNLYWYRQAAGRGLQLLFYSVGIGQISSEVPQNLSASRPQDRQFILSSKKLLLSDSGFYLCAGREGKYNEKLFFGSGTQLSVL.

J is TRBJ1-1 and V is TRBV27, with TRBD1 as a possible D gene (6 bases). The V gene's germline CDR1 is MNHEY and CDR2 SMNVEV (reference sequence). The CDR3 length is 14 residues. Deletions cut 4 bases from V and 2 bases from J, with 11 bases between. CDR3 bases: TGTGCCAGCAGTTATGACAGGAAAAACACTGAAGCTTTCTTT. Translated, it gives CASSYDRKNTEAFF.

This chain connects TRBV18 to TRBJ2-5; TRBD2 aligns across 7 bases. The junction had 3 bases not matched to a gene; V was cut back by 2 bases and J by 3 bases. CDR3 length equals 14 residues. CDR1 is KGHSH, CDR2 LQKENI, per germline. The CDR3 sequence: CASSPSSGEETQYF. DNA for the CDR3: TGTGCCAGCTCACCATCAAGCGGGGAAGAGACCCAGTACTTC.

The chain recombines TRBV7-9 with TRBJ2-2, with TRBD2 as a possible D gene (5 bases). V dropped 2 bases and J dropped 0 bases, with 13 bases sitting between them. This CDR3 is 17 amino acids long. Per germline, CDR1 SEHNR and CDR2 FQNEAQ (reference sequence). The CDR3 coding sequence is TGTGCCAGCAGCTTAAGTCTCAGGACTGCGAACACCGGGGAGCTGTTTTTT. It yields the protein CASSLSLRTANTGELFF.